The entry below gives a single TCR beta chain sequence along with its context. The antigen it recognizes is unknown. Base qualities are not provided; no much larger clone lies one nucleotide away. Including the terminal cysteine and phenylalanine, the CDR3 comprises 14 residues. The DNA shown is the 42-base CDR3, in frame from base 1. V and J lose 10 bases and 7 bases, and a span of 21 bases separates them. The germline V gene yields MDHEN for CDR1 and SYDVKM for CDR2. TCRbeta CDR3 regions were amplified from genomic DNA using the immunoSEQ Assay, a bias-controlled multiplex PCR. Under the source paper's analysis protocol: Nucleated cell counts per sample were estimated from amplification of reference gene primers within the assay. Sequence reads were collapsed and filtered to measure the absolute abundance of every unique TCRbeta CDR3 rearrangement. Productive Simpson clonality was computed per sample as the square root of Simpson's diversity index over productive rearrangements. TCRdb retrieved this table from immuneACCESS and kept in-frame rearrangements only. Not all clones are present; in checked studies, unresolved V genes account for under half, and no reason is known for the remainder. That table is the source of V, J and clone size, and D and trimming were worked out from the DNA. The sample table shows about 210,000 clones, and 92% are seen once. Of the sample, around 1.2% falls within the top ten clones.

Whole blood was collected in K2EDTA tubes by collaborating institutions according to the institutions' own protocols. Collaborator samples were shipped for TCRbeta analysis as frozen whole blood, isolated PBMCs, or DNA extracted from either sample type. This specimen comes from a study of blood T cell repertoires in COVID-19 (dated by TCRdb to the early 2020s). About the investigation overall: Samples covering the acute and convalescent phases of COVID-19 were provided by collaborators in the United States, Italy and Spain. A freely available public database, intended as a resource for researchers studying the immune response to SARS-CoV-2, is where the repertoires were released. Samples came from the ongoing ImmuneRACE study (first 160 participants) plus 1,254 subjects from 6 global collaborators. A de-identified subject ID, COVID-19 status, age in years and sex were almost always included in the sample metadata. The material from the prospective study consisted of cDNA or gDNA derived from T cells, B-cell-depleted T cells, or PBMCs. HLA class I and class II types, where available, came from metadata supplied by the sample provider rather than from assay-based typing. Deeply sampled blood TCRbeta repertoires from subjects exposed to, actively infected with, or recovered from COVID-19 were included in the dataset. The full study reports these points: Clinical and demographic metadata were provided uncurated, with the amount varying by source and participant.

Sample: peripheral blood. This receptor chain uses TRBV28 and TRBJ2-3; the D region possibly corresponds to TRBD1 (6 bases align). This clonotype was obtained from a man under 40 with acute or convalescent COVID-19. CDR3 loop: CATQGQPEVNTQYF. The nucleotide sequence reads TGTGCCACCCAAGGACAGCCTGAGGTGAATACGCAGTATTTT.